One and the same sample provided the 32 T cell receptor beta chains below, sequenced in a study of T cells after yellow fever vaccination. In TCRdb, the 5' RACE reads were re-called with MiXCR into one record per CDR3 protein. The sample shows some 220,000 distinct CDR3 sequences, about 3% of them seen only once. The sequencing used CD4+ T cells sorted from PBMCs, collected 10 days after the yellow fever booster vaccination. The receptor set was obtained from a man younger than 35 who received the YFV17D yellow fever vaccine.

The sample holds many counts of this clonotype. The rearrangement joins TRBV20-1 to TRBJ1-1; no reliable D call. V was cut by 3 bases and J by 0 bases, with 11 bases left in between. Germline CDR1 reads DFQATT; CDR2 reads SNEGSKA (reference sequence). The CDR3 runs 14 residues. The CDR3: CSASGEKVNTEAFF. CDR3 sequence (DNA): TGCAGTGCTAGCGGGGAGAAGGTGAACACTGAAGCTTTCTTT.

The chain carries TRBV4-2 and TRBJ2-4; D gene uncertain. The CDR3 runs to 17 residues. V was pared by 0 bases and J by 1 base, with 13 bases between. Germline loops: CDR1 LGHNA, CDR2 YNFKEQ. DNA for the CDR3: TGTGCCAGCAGCCAAGATCCGCCCCCCCGGGCCAAAAACATTCAGTACTTC. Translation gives CASSQDPPPRAKNIQYF.

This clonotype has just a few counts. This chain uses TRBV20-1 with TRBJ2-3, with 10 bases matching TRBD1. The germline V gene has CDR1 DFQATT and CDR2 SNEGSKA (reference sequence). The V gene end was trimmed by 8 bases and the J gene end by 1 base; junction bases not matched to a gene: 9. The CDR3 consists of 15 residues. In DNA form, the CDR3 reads TGCAGTTGGGGACGGACAGGGGGAGGCACAGATACGCAGTATTTT. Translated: CSWGRTGGGTDTQYF.

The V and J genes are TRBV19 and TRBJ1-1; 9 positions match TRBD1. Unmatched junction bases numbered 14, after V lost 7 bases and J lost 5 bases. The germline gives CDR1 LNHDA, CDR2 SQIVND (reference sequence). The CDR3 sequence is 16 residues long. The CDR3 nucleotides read TGTGCCAGTATCATCCGGGACAGGGAAGGAAGGACTGAAGCTTTCTTT. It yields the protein CASIIRDREGRTEAFF.

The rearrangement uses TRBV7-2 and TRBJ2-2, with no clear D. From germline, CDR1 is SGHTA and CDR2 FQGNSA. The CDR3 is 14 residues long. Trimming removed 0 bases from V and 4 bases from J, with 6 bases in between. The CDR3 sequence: CASSLALVTGELFF. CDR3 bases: TGTGCCAGCAGCTTAGCGCTTGTCACCGGGGAGCTGTTTTTT.

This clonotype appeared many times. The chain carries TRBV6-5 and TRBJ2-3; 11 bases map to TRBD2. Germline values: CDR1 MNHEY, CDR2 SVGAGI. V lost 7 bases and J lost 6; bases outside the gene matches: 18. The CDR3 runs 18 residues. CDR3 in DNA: TGTGCCAGCACCTCCCCAAGGGGTAGCGGGGGGGCGAGGGATACGCAGTATTTT. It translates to CASTSPRGSGGARDTQYF.

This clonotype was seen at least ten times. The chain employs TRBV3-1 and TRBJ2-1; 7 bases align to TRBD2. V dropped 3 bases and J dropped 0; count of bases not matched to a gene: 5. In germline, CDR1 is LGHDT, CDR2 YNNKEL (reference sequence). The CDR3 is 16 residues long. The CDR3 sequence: CASSHRGGSSYNEQFF. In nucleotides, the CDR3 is TGTGCCAGCAGCCATCGCGGGGGTAGCTCCTACAATGAGCAGTTCTTC.

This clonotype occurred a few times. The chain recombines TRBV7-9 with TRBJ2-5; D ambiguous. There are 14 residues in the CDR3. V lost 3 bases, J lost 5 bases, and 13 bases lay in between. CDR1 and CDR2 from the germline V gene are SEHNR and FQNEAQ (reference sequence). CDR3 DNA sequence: TGTGCCAGCAGCTTGTTTGGCGTTGGGGAGACCCAGTACTTC. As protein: CASSLFGVGETQYF.

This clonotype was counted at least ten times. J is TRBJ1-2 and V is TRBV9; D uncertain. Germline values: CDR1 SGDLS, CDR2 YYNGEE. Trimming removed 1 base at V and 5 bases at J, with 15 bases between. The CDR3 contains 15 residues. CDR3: CASSVLGDSFYGYTF. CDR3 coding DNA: TGTGCCAGCAGCGTACTAGGAGACTCCTTTTATGGCTACACCTTC.

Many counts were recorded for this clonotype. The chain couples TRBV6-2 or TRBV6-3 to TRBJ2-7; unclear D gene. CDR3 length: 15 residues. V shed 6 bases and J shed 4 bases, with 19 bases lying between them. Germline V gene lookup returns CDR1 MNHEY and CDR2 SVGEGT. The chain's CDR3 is CASSAHGFVKYEQYF. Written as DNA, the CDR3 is TGTGCCAGCAGCGCCCACGGATTTGTTAAGTACGAGCAGTACTTC.

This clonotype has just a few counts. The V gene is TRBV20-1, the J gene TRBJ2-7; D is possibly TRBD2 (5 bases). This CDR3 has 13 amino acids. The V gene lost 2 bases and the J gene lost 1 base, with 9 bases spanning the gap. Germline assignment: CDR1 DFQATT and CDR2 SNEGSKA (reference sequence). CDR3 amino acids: CSARTGNSYEQYV. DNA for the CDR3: TGCAGTGCTAGAACGGGGAATTCCTACGAGCAGTACGTC.

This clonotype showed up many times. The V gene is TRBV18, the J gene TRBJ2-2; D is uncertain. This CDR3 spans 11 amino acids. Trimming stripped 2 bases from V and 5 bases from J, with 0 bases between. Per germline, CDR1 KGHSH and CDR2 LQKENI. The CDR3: CASSPTGELFF. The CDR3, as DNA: TGTGCCAGCTCACCAACCGGGGAGCTGTTTTTT.

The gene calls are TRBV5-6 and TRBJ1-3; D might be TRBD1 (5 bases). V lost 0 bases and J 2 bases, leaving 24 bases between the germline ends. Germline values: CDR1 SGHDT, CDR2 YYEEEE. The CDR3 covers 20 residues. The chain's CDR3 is CASSLGSVWWQGSTGNTIYF. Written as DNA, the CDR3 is TGTGCCAGCAGCTTGGGCTCGGTTTGGTGGCAGGGTAGTACTGGAAACACCATATATTTT.

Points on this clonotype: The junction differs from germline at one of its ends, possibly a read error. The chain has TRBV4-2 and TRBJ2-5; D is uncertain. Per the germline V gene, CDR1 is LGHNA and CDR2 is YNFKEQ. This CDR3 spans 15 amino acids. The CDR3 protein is CASSQEPRVQEAQYF. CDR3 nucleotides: TGTGCCAGCAGCCAAGAACCCCGAGTTCAAGAGGCCCAGTACTTC.

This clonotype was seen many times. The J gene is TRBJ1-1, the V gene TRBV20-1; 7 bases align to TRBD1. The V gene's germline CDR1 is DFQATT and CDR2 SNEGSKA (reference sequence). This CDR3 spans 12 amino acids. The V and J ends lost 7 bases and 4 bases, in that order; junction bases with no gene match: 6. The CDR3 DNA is TGCAGTGGACCGGGACAGCTCACTGAAGCTTTCTTT. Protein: CSGPGQLTEAFF.

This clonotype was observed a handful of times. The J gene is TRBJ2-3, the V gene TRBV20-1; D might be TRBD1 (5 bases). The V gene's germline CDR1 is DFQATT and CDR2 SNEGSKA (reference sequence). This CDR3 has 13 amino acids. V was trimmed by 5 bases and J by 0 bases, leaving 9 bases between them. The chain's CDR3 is CSAPQGSTDTQYF. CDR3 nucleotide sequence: TGCAGTGCTCCTCAGGGCAGCACAGATACGCAGTATTTT.

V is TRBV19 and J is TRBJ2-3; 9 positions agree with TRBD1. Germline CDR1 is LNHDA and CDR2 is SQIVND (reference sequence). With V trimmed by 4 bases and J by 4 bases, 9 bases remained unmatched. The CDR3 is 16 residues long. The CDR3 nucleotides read TGTGCCAGTAGTAACCCTTACAGGGGGCGCGCAGATACGCAGTATTTT. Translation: CASSNPYRGRADTQYF.

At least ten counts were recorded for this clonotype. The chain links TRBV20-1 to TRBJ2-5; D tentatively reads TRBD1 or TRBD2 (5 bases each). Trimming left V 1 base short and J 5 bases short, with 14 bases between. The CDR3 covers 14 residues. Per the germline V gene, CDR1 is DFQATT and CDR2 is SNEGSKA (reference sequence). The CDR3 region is CSARGGAGDETQYF. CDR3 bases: TGCAGTGCTAGAGGAGGGGCCGGCGATGAGACCCAGTACTTC.

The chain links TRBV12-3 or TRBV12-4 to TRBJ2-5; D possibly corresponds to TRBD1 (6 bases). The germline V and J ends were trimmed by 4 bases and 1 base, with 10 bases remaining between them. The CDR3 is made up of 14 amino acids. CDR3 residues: CASSSRGGQETQYF. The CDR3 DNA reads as TGTGCCAGCAGTTCTCGAGGGGGCCAAGAGACCCAGTACTTC.

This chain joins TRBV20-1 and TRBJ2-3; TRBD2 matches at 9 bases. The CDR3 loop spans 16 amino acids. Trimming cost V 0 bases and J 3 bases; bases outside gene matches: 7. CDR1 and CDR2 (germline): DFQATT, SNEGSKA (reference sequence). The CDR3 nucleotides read TGCAGTGCTAGAGATACGCGGGGGGGCCTTACAGATACGCAGTATTTT. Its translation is CSARDTRGGLTDTQYF.

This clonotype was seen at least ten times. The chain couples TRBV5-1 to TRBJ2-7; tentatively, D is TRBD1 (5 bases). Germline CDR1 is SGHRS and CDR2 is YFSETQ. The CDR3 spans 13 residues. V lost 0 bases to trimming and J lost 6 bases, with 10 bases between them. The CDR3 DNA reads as TGCGCCAGCAGCTTGGAGGGTACAGGCGAGCAGTACGTC. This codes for CASSLEGTGEQYV.

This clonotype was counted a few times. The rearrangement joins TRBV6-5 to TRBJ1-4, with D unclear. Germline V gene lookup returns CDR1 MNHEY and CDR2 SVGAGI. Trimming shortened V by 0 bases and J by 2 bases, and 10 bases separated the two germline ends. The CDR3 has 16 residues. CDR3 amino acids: CASSYSGGFTNEKLFF. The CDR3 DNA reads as TGTGCCAGCAGTTACTCGGGCGGTTTTACTAATGAAAAACTGTTTTTT.

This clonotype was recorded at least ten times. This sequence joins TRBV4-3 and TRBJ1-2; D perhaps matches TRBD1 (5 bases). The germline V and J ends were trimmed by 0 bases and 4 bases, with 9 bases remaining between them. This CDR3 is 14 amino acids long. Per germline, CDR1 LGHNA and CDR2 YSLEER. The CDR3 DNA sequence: TGCGCCAGCAGCCAAGATCCCCAGGGCTATGGCTACACCTTC. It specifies CASSQDPQGYGYTF.

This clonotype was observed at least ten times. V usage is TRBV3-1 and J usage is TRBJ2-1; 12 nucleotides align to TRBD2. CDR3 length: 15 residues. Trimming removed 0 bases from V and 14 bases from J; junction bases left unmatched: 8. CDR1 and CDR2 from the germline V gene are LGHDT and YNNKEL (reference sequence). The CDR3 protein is CASSQDGLAGGRKFF. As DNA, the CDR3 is TGTGCCAGCAGCCAAGATGGGCTAGCGGGGGGGAGGAAGTTCTTC.

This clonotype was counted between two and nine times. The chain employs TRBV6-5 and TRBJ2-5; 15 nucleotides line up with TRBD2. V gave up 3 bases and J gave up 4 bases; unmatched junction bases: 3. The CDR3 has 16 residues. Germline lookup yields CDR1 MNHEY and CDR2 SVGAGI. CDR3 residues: CASSYRGLAGGETQYF. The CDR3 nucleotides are TGTGCCAGCAGTTATCGGGGACTAGCGGGGGGAGAGACCCAGTACTTC.

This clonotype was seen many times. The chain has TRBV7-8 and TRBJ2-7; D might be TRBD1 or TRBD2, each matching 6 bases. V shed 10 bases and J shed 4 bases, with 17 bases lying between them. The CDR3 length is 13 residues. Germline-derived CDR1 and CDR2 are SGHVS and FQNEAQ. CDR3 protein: CATSLQGGYEQYF. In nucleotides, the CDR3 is TGTGCCACCTCCCTACAGGGAGGATACGAGCAGTACTTC.

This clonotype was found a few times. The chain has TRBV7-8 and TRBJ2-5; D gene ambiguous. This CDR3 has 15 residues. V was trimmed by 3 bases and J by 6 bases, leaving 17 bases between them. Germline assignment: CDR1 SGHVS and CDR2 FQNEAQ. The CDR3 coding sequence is TGTGCCAGCAGCTTTCCGAGGTTTGCTTTTAAGACCCAGTACTTC. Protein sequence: CASSFPRFAFKTQYF.

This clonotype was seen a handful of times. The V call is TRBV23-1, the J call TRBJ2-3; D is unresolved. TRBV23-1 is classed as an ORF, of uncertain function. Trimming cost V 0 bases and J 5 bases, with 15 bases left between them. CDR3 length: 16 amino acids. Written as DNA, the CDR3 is TGCGCCAGCAGTCAATCGCCTCTAGGACGTAAAGATACGCAGTATTTT. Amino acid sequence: CASSQSPLGRKDTQYF.

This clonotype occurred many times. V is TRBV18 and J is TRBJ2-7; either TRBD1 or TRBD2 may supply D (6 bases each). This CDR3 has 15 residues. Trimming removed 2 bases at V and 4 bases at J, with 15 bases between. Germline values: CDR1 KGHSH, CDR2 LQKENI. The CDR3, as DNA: TGTGCCAGCTCACCAAACGGGGGCCCGTCATACGAGCAGTACGTC. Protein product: CASSPNGGPSYEQYV.

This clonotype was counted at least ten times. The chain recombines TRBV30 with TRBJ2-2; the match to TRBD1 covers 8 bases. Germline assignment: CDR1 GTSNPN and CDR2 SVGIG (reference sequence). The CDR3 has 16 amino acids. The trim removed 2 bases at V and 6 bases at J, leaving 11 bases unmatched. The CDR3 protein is CAWSTLQGGGPGELFF. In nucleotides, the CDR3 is TGTGCCTGGAGTACCTTACAGGGGGGAGGACCCGGGGAGCTGTTTTTT.

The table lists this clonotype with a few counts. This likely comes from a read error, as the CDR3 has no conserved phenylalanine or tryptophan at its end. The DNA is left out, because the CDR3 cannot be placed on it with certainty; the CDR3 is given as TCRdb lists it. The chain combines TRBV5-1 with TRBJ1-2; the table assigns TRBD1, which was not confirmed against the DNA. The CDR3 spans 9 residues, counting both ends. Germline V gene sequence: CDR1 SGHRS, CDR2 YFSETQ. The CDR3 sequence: CASGPPDRG.

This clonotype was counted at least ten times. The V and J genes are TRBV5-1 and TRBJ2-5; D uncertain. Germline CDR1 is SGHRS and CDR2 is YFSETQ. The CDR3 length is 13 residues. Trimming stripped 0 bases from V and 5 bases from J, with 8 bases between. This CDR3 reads CASSLAEVETQYF. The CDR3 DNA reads TGCGCCAGCAGCTTGGCTGAGGTCGAGACCCAGTACTTC.